The 8 T cell receptor beta chains given below trace back to one sample, sequenced in a study of control samples from healthy donors and cancer patients. Libraries were prepared by immunoSEQ multiplex PCR; TCRdb keeps only in-frame clonotypes and omits some of them. The sample shows 150,000 to 200,000 clones, 70% to 90% of them seen only once. Sequenced sample: blood. These receptors were collected from a man aged 25 to 40 in good health.

The V and J genes are TRBV5-4 and TRBJ2-2; 7 bases are a match to TRBD2. J gave up 1 base and V 5 bases, and 8 bases lay outside the gene matches. CDR3 length: 16 residues. Germline loops: CDR1 SGHNT, CDR2 YYREEE (reference sequence). CDR3 region: CASSPWEGRNTGELFF. In nucleotides, the CDR3 is TGTGCCAGCAGTCCCTGGGAGGGGAGGAACACCGGGGAGCTGTTTTTT.

The chain carries TRBV7-6 and TRBJ2-1; D gene ambiguous. Trimming removed 11 bases at V and 5 bases at J, with 10 bases between. This CDR3 is 11 amino acids long. Germline-derived CDR1 and CDR2 are SGHVS and FNYEAQ. The CDR3 DNA sequence: TGTGCCTCCTCTTTTCACAATGAGCAGTTCTTC. Its protein is CASSFHNEQFF.

The chain couples TRBV7-2 to TRBJ2-7, with D hard to call. The CDR3 is made up of 14 amino acids. Trimming cost V 5 bases and J 0 bases, with 11 bases left between them. CDR1 and CDR2 (germline): SGHTA, FQGNSA. Here the CDR3 reads CASSPLRSSYEQYF. The CDR3, as DNA: TGTGCCAGCAGCCCCCTAAGGAGCTCCTACGAGCAGTACTTC.

This chain connects TRBV21-1 to TRBJ1-5; TRBD1, the table's D call, lacks a check against the DNA. TRBV21-1 has pseudogene status. The CDR3 length is 12 residues. The CDR3 region has the DNA TGTGCCAGCAATAGGACAGATCAGCCCCAGCATTTT. Translation: CASNRTDQPQHF.

The chain employs TRBV19 and TRBJ1-1; D unresolved. This CDR3 comprises 12 residues. Germline V gene lookup returns CDR1 LNHDA and CDR2 SQIVND (reference sequence). Deletions cut 5 bases from V and 7 bases from J, with 11 bases between. CDR3 region: CASSALVGEAFF. The CDR3 nucleotides read TGTGCCAGTAGTGCGCTAGTGGGTGAAGCTTTCTTT.

The rearrangement joins TRBV7-9 to TRBJ2-3; TRBD1 might be the D (7 bases). V lost 5 bases, J lost 4 bases, and 19 bases lay in between. Germline V gene data show CDR1 as SEHNR and CDR2 as FQNEAQ (reference sequence). The CDR3 is 16 residues long. Written as DNA, the CDR3 is TGTGCCAGCAGCCCAGGGGGGTTTTGGAGCGCAGATACGCAGTATTTT. As protein: CASSPGGFWSADTQYF. The full variable domain, with the rest looked up from reference TRBV7-9 and TRBJ2-3, is DTGVSQNPRHKITKRGQNVTFRCDPISEHNRLYWYRQTLGQGPEFLTYFQNEAQLEKSRLLSDRFSAERPKGSFSTLEIQRTEQGDSAMYLCASSPGGFWSADTQYFGPGTRLTVL.

Notes on this clone: Other DNA sequences in this sample translate to the same CDR3. The genes are TRBV27 and TRBJ2-1; D remains ambiguous. The CDR3 runs to 12 residues. Trimming took off 4 bases at V and 5 bases at J, with 6 bases between the two ends. Germline V gives CDR1 MNHEY, CDR2 SMNVEV (reference sequence). The CDR3 is CASSSTHNEQFF. DNA of the CDR3: TGTGCCAGCAGTTCCACCCACAATGAGCAGTTCTTC.

The rearrangement uses TRBV28 and TRBJ2-5, with D possibly matching TRBD2 (6 bases). Per germline, CDR1 MDHEN and CDR2 SYDVKM. V shed 4 bases and J shed 2 bases, with 11 bases lying between them. The CDR3 has 14 amino acids. The CDR3 is CASSSMGLQETQYF. In DNA form, the CDR3 reads TGTGCCAGCAGTTCAATGGGACTGCAAGAGACCCAGTACTTC.